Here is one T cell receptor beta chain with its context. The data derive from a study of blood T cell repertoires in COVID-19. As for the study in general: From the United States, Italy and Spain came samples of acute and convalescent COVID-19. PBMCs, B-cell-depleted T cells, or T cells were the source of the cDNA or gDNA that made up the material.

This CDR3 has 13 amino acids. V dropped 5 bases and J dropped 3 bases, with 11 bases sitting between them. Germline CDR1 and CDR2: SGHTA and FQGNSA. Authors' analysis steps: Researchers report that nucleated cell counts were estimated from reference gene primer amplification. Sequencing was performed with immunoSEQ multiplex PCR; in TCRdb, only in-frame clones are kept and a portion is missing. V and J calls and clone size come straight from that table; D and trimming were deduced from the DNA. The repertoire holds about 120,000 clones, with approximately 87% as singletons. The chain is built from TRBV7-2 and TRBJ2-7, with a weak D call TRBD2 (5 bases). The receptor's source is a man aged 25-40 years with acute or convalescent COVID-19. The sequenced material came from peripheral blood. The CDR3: CASSLDSNYEQYF. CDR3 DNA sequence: TGTGCCAGCAGCCTGGACTCGAACTACGAGCAGTACTTC.